This TCR beta chain was identified in a study of lymphopenia after photon versus proton radiotherapy. J lost 2 bases, V lost 2 bases, and 7 bases had no gene match. CDR1 and CDR2 from the germline V gene are SGHNT and YYREEE (reference sequence). This CDR3 region has 16 residues. The assay was immunoSEQ multiplex PCR, and TCRdb's table has in-frame clones only and misses some. The sample has about 68,000 clones, roughly 93% seen once. The TCR comes from a woman aged 70-85 years with pancreatic cancer. The sequencing used peripheral blood, collected from a patient treated with photon-based radiotherapy. The chain is built from TRBV5-4 and TRBJ1-2, with TRBD1 matching over 9 bases. CDR3 sequence: CASSFKGQGINYGYTF. The CDR3 nucleotides are TGTGCCAGCAGCTTCAAGGGACAGGGAATAAACTATGGCTACACCTTC.